The entry that follows covers one TCR beta chain sequence. Its antigen remains unknown. The entry originates in a study of vaccination and CD4 T cells after COVID-19. Study-level information: Convalescent individuals numbered four females and six males, two being Hispanic. Overlapping spike peptides from SARS-CoV-2, HCoV-NL63, HCoV-OC43 and HCoV-229E served to stimulate the cells.

Indicated treatment: roughly 10-day PBMC culture with coronavirus spike peptide pools or control peptides (ViraFEST assay). Expansion of antigen-specific T cells with peptide pools by ViraFEST preceded sequencing of TCRs. Cultures got half-medium changes with IL-2 on days 3 and 7. Cultured CD4+ T cells had their DNA profiled by the Oncomine TCR Beta short-read assay. TCRdb re-called the PCR reads through MiXCR, storing one row per CDR3 protein. The sample yields approximately 16,000 distinct CDR3 sequences, 50% to 65% seen once. The CDR3 runs to 15 residues. The ends lost 2 bases at V and 3 bases at J; junction bases unmatched: 4. In germline, CDR1 is MNHEY, CDR2 SMNVEV (reference sequence).

This TCR came from a human donor who had recovered from COVID-19. The specimen comprised CD4+ T cells from blood, cultured in vitro, sampled before SARS-CoV-2 vaccination. The chain combines TRBV27 with TRBJ2-7; 10 positions match TRBD1. DNA of the CDR3: TGTGCCAGCAGTTTAACGGGACAGGGGCGCTACGAGCAGTACTTC. Protein: CASSLTGQGRYEQYF.